This section outlines one T cell receptor beta chain sequence together with its context. Its target is unknown. This PCR relied on a set of 60 Vbeta primers and 13 Jbeta primers. Data came from immunoSEQ multiplex PCR; TCRdb stores just in-frame clones and leaves some out. The sample holds fewer than 200,000 clones, 65% to 85% seen once. V lost 4 bases, J lost 5 bases, and 20 bases lay in between. There are 16 residues in the CDR3. The germline gives CDR1 SNHLY, CDR2 FYNNEI. These data belong to a study of cytomegalovirus exposure and HLA in healthy donors. Study as a whole: Prior work identified more than 90 million unique TCR beta sequences in about 179 million T cells. Overall study findings and caveats: There were reportedly fewer N-insertions in an Asian-associated ancestry cluster than the approximately 600-donor mean, in a later analysis.

The sequencing input was PBMCs. The receptor's source is a middle-aged man in good health and CMV-seropositive. The V call is TRBV2, the J call TRBJ2-5, with D perhaps TRBD2 (5 bases). CDR3: CASSGAGYLGEETQYF. DNA for the CDR3: TGTGCCAGCAGTGGAGCTGGGTACCTCGGGGAGGAGACCCAGTACTTC.